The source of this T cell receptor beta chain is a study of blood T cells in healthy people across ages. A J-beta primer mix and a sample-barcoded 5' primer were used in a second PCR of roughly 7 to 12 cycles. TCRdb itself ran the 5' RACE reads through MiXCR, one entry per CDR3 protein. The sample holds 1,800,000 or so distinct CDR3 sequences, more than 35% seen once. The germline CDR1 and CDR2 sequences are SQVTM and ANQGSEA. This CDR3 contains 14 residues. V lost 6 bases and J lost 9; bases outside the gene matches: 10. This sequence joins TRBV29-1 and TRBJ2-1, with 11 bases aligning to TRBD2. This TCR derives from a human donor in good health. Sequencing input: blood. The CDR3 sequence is CSVGSSGGSSEQFF. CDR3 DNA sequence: TGCAGCGTCGGATCTAGCGGGGGGAGCAGTGAGCAGTTCTTC.